These 2 T cell receptor beta chains originate from one sample sequenced in a study of identical twins. TCRdb ran MiXCR on the 5' RACE reads and lists one entry per CDR3 protein. The data show 200,000 to 250,000 distinct CDR3 sequences, about 13% seen once. In addition, the sample was reused for a study of yellow fever vaccine responses in identical twins.

What was sequenced was memory (CD45RO+) T cells sorted from blood. The receptors here all came from a woman between 18 and 29 years old in good health.

V and J are TRBV6-5 and TRBJ2-7, with 7 bases matching TRBD2. The CDR3 is 16 amino acids. The germline V gene has CDR1 MNHEY and CDR2 SVGAGI. J was trimmed by 1 base and V by 2 bases; bases with no gene match: 8. CDR3 loop: CASSYRGVDRSYEQYF. CDR3 DNA: TGTGCCAGCAGTTACCGGGGGGTCGACAGATCCTACGAGCAGTACTTC.

The chain recombines TRBV24-1 with TRBJ2-1; D possibly matches TRBD1 or TRBD2 (5 bases each). Germline V gene lookup returns CDR1 KGHDR and CDR2 SFDVKD. This CDR3 has 16 amino acids. The ends were cut back, 5 bases at V and 7 bases at J, with 20 bases in the middle. CDR3 DNA: TGTGCCACCAGTGTTGGGGACGGCCACGTGGTGAATGAGCAGTTCTTC. This gives the protein CATSVGDGHVVNEQFF.